This T cell receptor beta chain stems from a study of cytomegalovirus exposure and HLA in healthy donors. The study, taken as a whole, reports: In vitro work confirmed that three CMV-associated chains recognize CMV antigens.

This clone was picked up one time. The antigen is undetermined. PCR primers comprised 60 Vbeta and 13 Jbeta primers. The data were produced by immunoSEQ multiplex PCR, yet TCRdb's version contains in-frame clones alone and is incomplete. The data hold 35,000 to 40,000 clones, with 66% observed a single time. The CDR3 has 15 residues. Trimming removed 2 bases from V and 5 bases from J; junction bases left unmatched: 6. CDR1 and CDR2 (germline): MNHEY, SVGAGI. The specimen sequenced was PBMCs. The V call is TRBV6-5, the J call TRBJ2-7; 10 bases are shared with TRBD1. This sequence originates from a man in his forties or fifties in good health and CMV-seropositive. CDR3 sequence (DNA): TGTGCCAGCAGTTACGCCGGACAGGGGGTGGACGAGCAGTACTTC. The encoded protein is CASSYAGQGVDEQYF.